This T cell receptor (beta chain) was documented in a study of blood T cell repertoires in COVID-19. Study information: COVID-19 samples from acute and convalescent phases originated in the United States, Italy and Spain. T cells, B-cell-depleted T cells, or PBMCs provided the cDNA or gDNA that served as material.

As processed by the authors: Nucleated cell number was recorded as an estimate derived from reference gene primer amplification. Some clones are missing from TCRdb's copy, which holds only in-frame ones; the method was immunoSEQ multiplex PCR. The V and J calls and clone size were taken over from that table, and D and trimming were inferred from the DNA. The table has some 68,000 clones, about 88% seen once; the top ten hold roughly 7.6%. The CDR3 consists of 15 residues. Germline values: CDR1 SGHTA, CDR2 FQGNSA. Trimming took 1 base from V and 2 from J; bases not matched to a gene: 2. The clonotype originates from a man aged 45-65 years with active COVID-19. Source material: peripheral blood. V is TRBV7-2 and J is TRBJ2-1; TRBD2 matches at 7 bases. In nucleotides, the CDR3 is TGTGCCAGCAGCTTAGGCCTAGCGGCCTACAATGAGCAGTTCTTC. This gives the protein CASSLGLAAYNEQFF. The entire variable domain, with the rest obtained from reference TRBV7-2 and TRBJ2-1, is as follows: GAGVSQSPSNKVTEKGKDVELRCDPISGHTALYWYRQSLGQGLEFLIYFQGNSAPDKSGLPSDRFSAERTGGSVSTLTIQRTQQEDSAVYLCASSLGLAAYNEQFFGPGTRLTVL.